This T cell receptor (beta chain) was sequenced during a study of CD8+CD57+ T cells in acquired aplastic anemia. Patients chosen for sequencing had CD8+CD57+ cells that had expanded, as shown by flow cytometry. Acquired aplastic anemia of severe grade affected all patients. There was no therapy given to any patient before the blood sampling took place. Study-wide results and limits: Some 29 CD8+ CDR3 sequences were shared between patients and controls.

Profiling that covered TCR beta VDJ and CDR3 relied on genomic DNA as its template. MiXCR was run by TCRdb on the reads, yielding one entry per CDR3 protein. The sample shows 80,000 to 100,000 distinct CDR3 sequences, around 68% of them seen only once. The ends lost 0 bases at V and 3 bases at J; junction bases unmatched: 7. The V gene's germline CDR1 is LNHNV and CDR2 YYDKDF (reference sequence). The length of the CDR3 is 16 residues. This clonotype was counted only a few times. Its antigen is not identified. Sequencing input: sorted CD4+, CD8+, or CD8+CD57+ T cells (not recorded which) from PBMCs. The receptor was isolated from a human donor with aplastic anemia. The chain combines TRBV15 with TRBJ2-7; 8 positions match TRBD2. This CDR3 reads CATSRDIGLAVYEQYF. CDR3 sequence (DNA): TGTGCCACCAGCAGAGATATCGGACTAGCTGTCTACGAGCAGTACTTC.